Below, 25 T cell receptor beta chains from the same sample are listed, as sequenced in a study of T cell responses to AZD1222 COVID-19 vaccine. TCRdb's table, derived via immunoSEQ multiplex PCR, lists solely in-frame clones and lacks some. Of approximately 100,000 clones in the sample, around 84% were seen once. Material: peripheral blood, obtained on day 0 of AZD1222 vaccination. The receptors were sampled from an adult in good health.

The chain combines TRBV27 with TRBJ1-5; D gene unclear. V was cut by 0 bases and J by 3 bases, with 12 bases left in between. Germline assignment: CDR1 MNHEY and CDR2 SMNVEV (reference sequence). This CDR3 has 16 amino acids. The DNA of the CDR3 is TGTGCCAGCAGTTTATCGGTCGGAGGGTCCAATCAGCCCCAGCATTTT. This gives the protein CASSLSVGGSNQPQHF.

This clone was seen a handful of times. The rearrangement uses TRBV7-9 and TRBJ1-2, with D hard to call. Trimming removed 2 bases at V and 1 base at J, with 8 bases between. The CDR3 is made up of 14 amino acids. From germline, CDR1 is SEHNR and CDR2 FQNEAQ (reference sequence). CDR3 in amino acids: CASSLMGSNYGYTF. Here the CDR3 DNA reads TGTGCCAGCAGCTTAATGGGGAGTAACTATGGCTACACCTTC.

The rearrangement links TRBV30 to TRBJ2-5; D is unresolved. There are 13 residues in the CDR3. Trimming took 3 bases from V and 10 from J, leaving 18 bases between them. Looked up from germline, CDR1 is GTSNPN and CDR2 is SVGIG (reference sequence). CDR3 coding DNA: TGTGCCTGGAGCCATCGCGGCCGGGCGGACCAGTACTTC. This encodes CAWSHRGRADQYF.

In this sample, this clone turned up a few times. This chain uses TRBV5-6 with TRBJ2-2; D is unclear. Germline CDR1 is SGHDT and CDR2 is YYEEEE. The CDR3 sequence is 15 residues long. V shed 1 base and J shed 4 bases, with 11 bases lying between them. The CDR3 loop is CASSLMAGLTGELFF. CDR3 nucleotides: TGTGCCAGCAGCTTGATGGCAGGTCTCACCGGGGAGCTGTTTTTT.

The CDR3 coding sequence is TGTGCCACCAGTGATCTAAACGGGCTCGATACGCAGTATTTT. This gives the protein CATSDLNGLDTQYF. The chain uses TRBV24-1 and TRBJ2-3; no reliable D call. Trimming took 3 bases from V and 6 from J, leaving 12 bases between them. CDR1 and CDR2 (germline): KGHDR, SFDVKD. The CDR3 is made up of 14 amino acids.

As for this clone: At one end the junction does not follow the germline gene, possibly because of a read error. This chain links TRBV27 with TRBJ1-2, with D unclear. Germline assignment: CDR1 MNHEY and CDR2 SMNVEV (reference sequence). This CDR3 has 14 amino acids. The CDR3 loop is CASSLRAEIYGYIF. CDR3 coding DNA: TGTGCCAGCAGTTTAAGGGCAGAGATCTATGGCTACATCTTC.

The rearrangement uses TRBV18 and TRBJ1-1; D is unresolved. Germline-derived CDR1 and CDR2 are KGHSH and LQKENI. CDR3 length: 15 amino acids. With 2 bases removed from V and 2 bases from J, the gap between germline ends came to 12 bases. The CDR3 sequence: CASSPKTRPNTEAFF. The CDR3, as DNA: TGTGCCAGCTCACCAAAAACGCGTCCTAACACTGAAGCTTTCTTT.

The V call is TRBV20-1, the J call TRBJ2-1; no firm D call. The CDR3 totals 11 residues. The V gene's germline CDR1 is DFQATT and CDR2 SNEGSKA (reference sequence). V gave up 4 bases and J gave up 5 bases, with 6 bases separating them. CDR3 DNA: TGCAGTGCTATAGGAAACAATGAGCAGTTCTTC. This codes for CSAIGNNEQFF.

The gene calls are TRBV6-5 and TRBJ2-7, with 8 bases identical to TRBD1. Germline-derived CDR1 and CDR2 are MNHEY and SVGAGI. After removal of 5 bases from V and 12 bases from J, the junction contained 12 bases not matched to a gene. The CDR3 is made up of 13 amino acids. The CDR3 DNA is TGTGCCAGCAGTCTTCAAGGACAGGGCCGTTGGTACTTC. Protein product: CASSLQGQGRWYF.

This chain connects TRBV27 to TRBJ1-2; D may be TRBD1 (5 bases). Germline CDR1 is MNHEY and CDR2 is SMNVEV (reference sequence). This CDR3 contains 14 residues. V gave up 2 bases and J gave up 4 bases, with 11 bases separating them. This CDR3 reads CASSLNRQSYGYTF. The DNA for the CDR3 is TGTGCCAGCAGTTTAAACAGGCAGAGCTATGGCTACACCTTC.

This chain uses TRBV5-1 with TRBJ2-5; D assignment may be TRBD1 or TRBD2 (7 bases each). CDR3 length equals 15 residues. V shed 5 bases and J shed 3 bases, with 17 bases lying between them. Germline CDR1 and CDR2: SGHRS and YFSETQ. The CDR3 region is CASSPMAGGEETQYF. In DNA form, the CDR3 reads TGCGCCAGCAGTCCGATGGCAGGGGGGGAAGAGACCCAGTACTTC.

The chain uses TRBV19 and TRBJ2-3; D is perhaps TRBD2 (6 bases). CDR1 is LNHDA and CDR2 is SQIVND in the germline V gene (reference sequence). This CDR3 has 14 residues. Trimming stripped 4 bases from V and 8 bases from J, with 16 bases between. The CDR3 protein is CASSTGVTSGTQYF. The CDR3 coding sequence is TGTGCCAGTAGTACGGGGGTGACCAGCGGTACGCAGTATTTT.

The genes are TRBV5-1 and TRBJ2-1, with D possibly matching TRBD2 (6 bases). Germline values: CDR1 SGHRS, CDR2 YFSETQ. The CDR3 runs to 14 residues. V was shortened by 5 bases and J by 8 bases, with 17 bases between the two germline ends. CDR3: CASRPGTPRDEQFF. As DNA, the CDR3 is TGCGCCAGCAGACCCGGGACTCCAAGGGATGAGCAGTTCTTC. Looking up the rest from reference TRBV5-1 and TRBJ2-1 gives the full variable domain: KAGVTQTPRYLIKTRGQQVTLSCSPISGHRSVSWYQQTPGQGLQFLFEYFSETQRNKGNFPGRFSGRQFSNSRSEMNVSTLELGDSALYLCASRPGTPRDEQFFGPGTRLTVL.

The chain is built from TRBV28 and TRBJ1-1; D remains ambiguous. The length of the CDR3 is 13 residues. The ends were cut back, 2 bases at V and 7 bases at J, with 11 bases in the middle. Germline loops: CDR1 MDHEN, CDR2 SYDVKM. In DNA, the CDR3 is TGTGCCAGCAGTTTAAACCCACGGATTGAAGCTTTCTTT. Its protein is CASSLNPRIEAFF.

V and J are TRBV6-6 and TRBJ2-5; 10 bases align to TRBD2. Germline CDR1 MNHNY, CDR2 SVGAGI (reference sequence). V dropped 5 bases and J dropped 3; count of bases not matched to a gene: 9. The CDR3 is 16 amino acids. CDR3 sequence: CASSRTSGGGKETQYF. Here the CDR3 DNA reads TGTGCCAGCAGTCGGACTAGCGGAGGGGGCAAAGAGACCCAGTACTTC.

J is TRBJ1-2 and V is TRBV5-6, with 10 bases aligning to TRBD1. The length of the CDR3 is 14 residues. Germline V CDR1 and CDR2: SGHDT, YYEEEE. The V gene end was trimmed by 5 bases and the J gene end by 0 bases; junction bases not matched to a gene: 1. The CDR3 nucleotides are TGTGCCAGCAGAGGACAGGGGGCTAACTATGGCTACACCTTC. This codes for CASRGQGANYGYTF.

V gene TRBV11-2 combines with J gene TRBJ2-7, with D maybe TRBD2 (6 bases). CDR3 length equals 14 residues. CDR1 and CDR2 (germline): SGHAT, FQNNGV. Deletions cut 4 bases from V and 2 bases from J, with 12 bases between. CDR3 DNA: TGTGCCAGCAGCTCACTGCGGGGAACCTACGAGCAGTACTTC. Its protein is CASSSLRGTYEQYF.

The chain links TRBV5-1 to TRBJ2-1, with D possibly TRBD2 on 10 matching bases. The CDR3 loop spans 17 amino acids. Per the germline V gene, CDR1 is SGHRS and CDR2 is YFSETQ. The V and J ends lost 2 bases and 5 bases respectively, with 20 bases between them. CDR3 bases: TGCGCCAGCAGCTTTCGAACTAGCGGGACAGGGAACAATGAGCAGTTCTTC. It is translated as CASSFRTSGTGNNEQFF.

The chain combines TRBV14 with TRBJ2-5, with TRBD1 matching 7 bases. CDR1 and CDR2 (germline): SGHDN, FVKESK. Trimming at V came to 0 bases and at J to 1 base, leaving 2 bases not matched to a gene. The CDR3 length is 15 residues. CDR3 amino acids: CASSQEGTVQETQYF. CDR3 DNA sequence: TGTGCCAGCAGCCAAGAGGGGACAGTCCAAGAGACCCAGTACTTC.

The chain carries TRBV7-3 and TRBJ1-1, with TRBD1 matching 8 bases. CDR1 and CDR2 (germline): SGHTA, FQGTGA. V was pared by 4 bases and J by 1 base, with 2 bases of the junction left unmatched. The CDR3 sequence is 14 residues long. This chain's CDR3 is CASSSTGANTEAFF. In DNA form, the CDR3 reads TGTGCCAGCAGCTCGACAGGGGCGAACACTGAAGCTTTCTTT.

The J gene is TRBJ2-4, the V gene TRBV7-2; D possibly corresponds to TRBD2 (5 bases). Germline assignment: CDR1 SGHTA and CDR2 FQGNSA. The CDR3 is made up of 14 amino acids. V was pared by 1 base and J by 5 bases, with 9 bases between. The CDR3 protein is CASSLVTRENIQYF. CDR3 nucleotides: TGTGCCAGCAGCTTAGTTACTAGGGAAAACATTCAGTACTTC.

The chain couples TRBV4-3 to TRBJ1-5, with D hard to call. Germline V gene sequence: CDR1 LGHNA, CDR2 YSLEER. This CDR3 is built from 16 residues. V dropped 0 bases and J dropped 8 bases, with 17 bases sitting between them. CDR3 in amino acids: CASSQDIGGGEEPQHF. DNA of the CDR3: TGCGCCAGCAGCCAAGATATCGGCGGTGGCGAGGAGCCCCAGCATTTT.

This chain uses TRBV19 with TRBJ1-1; D not resolved. With 3 bases removed from V and 6 bases from J, the gap between germline ends came to 11 bases. CDR3 length: 13 amino acids. Germline CDR1 and CDR2: LNHDA and SQIVND (reference sequence). CDR3 region: CASSMLPRAEAFF. DNA for the CDR3: TGTGCCAGTAGTATGCTTCCACGGGCTGAAGCTTTCTTT.

The chain recombines TRBV6-5 with TRBJ2-3, with D tentatively TRBD2 (6 bases). V was clipped by 7 bases and J by 0 bases, with 14 bases between them. CDR1 and CDR2 (germline): MNHEY, SVGAGI. CDR3 length: 15 residues. Here the CDR3 DNA reads TGTGCCAGCACGGGTAGCGGCCTAAGCACAGATACGCAGTATTTT. As protein: CASTGSGLSTDTQYF.

This clone was detected once. DNA of the CDR3: TGTGCCAGCAGCTTAGGGGCGACAGTTTTCTATGGCTACACCTTC. Its translation: CASSLGATVFYGYTF. The rearrangement uses TRBV7-2 and TRBJ1-2; TRBD1 might be the D (5 bases). The CDR3 sequence is 15 residues long. With 1 base removed from V and 4 bases from J, the gap between germline ends came to 13 bases. Germline lookup yields CDR1 SGHTA and CDR2 FQGNSA.